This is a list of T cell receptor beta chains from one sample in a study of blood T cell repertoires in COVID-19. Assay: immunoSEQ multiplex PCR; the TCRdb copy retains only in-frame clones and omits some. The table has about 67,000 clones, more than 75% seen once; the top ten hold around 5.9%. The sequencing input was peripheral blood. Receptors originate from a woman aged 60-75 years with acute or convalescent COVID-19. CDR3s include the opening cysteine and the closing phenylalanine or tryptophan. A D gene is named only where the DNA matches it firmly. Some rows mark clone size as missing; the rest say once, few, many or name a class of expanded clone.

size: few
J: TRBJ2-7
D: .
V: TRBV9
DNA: TGTGCCAGCAGCCCCCGGACTTTCTCCTACGAGCAGTACTTC
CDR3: CASSPRTFSYEQYF

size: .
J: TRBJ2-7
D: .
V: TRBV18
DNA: TGTGCCAGCTCACCCAACCCAGAACCCTACGAGCAGTACTTC
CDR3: CASSPNPEPYEQYF

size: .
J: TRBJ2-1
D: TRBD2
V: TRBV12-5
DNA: TGTGCTAGTGGCCCCGGACTAGCGGGGGGGAATTTCAATGAGCAGTTCTTC
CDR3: CASGPGLAGGNFNEQFF

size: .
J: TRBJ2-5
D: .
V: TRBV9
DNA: TGTGCCAGCAGCCCCGGTAACCCGGCAGGAGAGACCCAGTACTTC
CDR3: CASSPGNPAGETQYF

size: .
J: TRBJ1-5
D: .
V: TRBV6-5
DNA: TGTGCCAGCAGTATTGACAGAGCTCAGCCCCAGCATTTT
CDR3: CASSIDRAQPQHF

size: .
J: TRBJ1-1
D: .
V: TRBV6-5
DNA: TGTGCCAGCAGTTACGGGGGACTTCCGAACACTGAAGCTTTCTTT
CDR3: CASSYGGLPNTEAFF

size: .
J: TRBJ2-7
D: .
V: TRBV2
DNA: TGTGCCAGCAGTGAAAGGTGGGGGGAATCCTACGAGCAGTACTTC
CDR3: CASSERWGESYEQYF

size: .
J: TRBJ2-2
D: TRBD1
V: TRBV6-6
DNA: TGTGCCAGCAGTCAGGACAGGGCCGACACCGGGGAGCTGTTTTTT
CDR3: CASSQDRADTGELFF

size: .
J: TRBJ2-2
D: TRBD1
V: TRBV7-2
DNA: TGTGCCAGCAGTTCGACAGGGTCGATCACCGGGGAGCTGTTTTTT
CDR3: CASSSTGSITGELFF

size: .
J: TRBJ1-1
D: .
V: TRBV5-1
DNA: TGCGCCAGCAGCCCTATGGGGGGGGACACTGAAGCTTTCTTT
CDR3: CASSPMGGDTEAFF

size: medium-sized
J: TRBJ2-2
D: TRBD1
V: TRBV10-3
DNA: TGTGCCATCGCAGGGACAGGGGAAGGAACCGGGGAGCTGTTTTTT
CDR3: CAIAGTGEGTGELFF

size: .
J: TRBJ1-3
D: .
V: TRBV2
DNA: TGTGCCAGCAGTGAATCGGCCCGGAGCTCTGGAAACACCATATATTTT
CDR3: CASSESARSSGNTIYF

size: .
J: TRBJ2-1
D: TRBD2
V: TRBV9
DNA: TGTGCCAGCAGCCCCCATCCGACTAGCGGGCTCTCCTACAATGAGCAGTTCTTC
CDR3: CASSPHPTSGLSYNEQFF

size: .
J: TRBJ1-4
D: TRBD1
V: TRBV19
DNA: TGTGCCAGTACTCAGGGGGCCTTTAATGAAAAACTGTTTTTT
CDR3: CASTQGAFNEKLFF

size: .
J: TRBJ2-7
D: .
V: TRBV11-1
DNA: TGTGCCAGCAGCGCTGACTTGATCTCCTACGAGCAGTACTTC
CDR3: CASSADLISYEQYF

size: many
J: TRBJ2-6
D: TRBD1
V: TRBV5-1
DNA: TGCGCCAGCAGCTTGGAACCAAGTCCCGGGACAGGGGAGAGCTCTGGGGCCAACGTCCTGACTTTC
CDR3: CASSLEPSPGTGESSGANVLTF

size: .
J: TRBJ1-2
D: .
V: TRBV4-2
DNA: TGTGCCAGCAGCCAAGATCCCGGGGGGGCGTATGTGGCTGGCTACACCTTC
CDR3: CASSQDPGGAYVAGYTF

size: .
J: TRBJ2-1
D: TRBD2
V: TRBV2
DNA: TGTGCCAGCAGTGAAATCGGACTAGCGGGGGGGATGAAGCAGTTCTTC
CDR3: CASSEIGLAGGMKQFF

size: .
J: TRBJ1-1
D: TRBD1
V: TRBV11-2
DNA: TGTGCCAGCAGCTTTACAGGGGGACCCGGCACTGAAGCTTTCTTT
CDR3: CASSFTGGPGTEAFF

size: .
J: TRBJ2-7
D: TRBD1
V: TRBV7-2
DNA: TGTGCCAGCAGCCCTAGGACAGGCTCCTACGAGCAGTACTTC
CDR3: CASSPRTGSYEQYF

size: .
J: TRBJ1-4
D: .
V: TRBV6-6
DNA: TGTGCCAGCAGTCCCCAGGGCCCAACTAATGAAAAACTGTTTTTT
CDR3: CASSPQGPTNEKLFF

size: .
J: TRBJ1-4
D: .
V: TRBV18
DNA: TGTGCCAGCTCACCAAAGGGGTCGGGAACTAATGAAAAACTGTTTTTT
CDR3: CASSPKGSGTNEKLFF

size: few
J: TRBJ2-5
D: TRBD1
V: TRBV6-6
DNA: TGTGCCAGCAGAACAGGGGTAGAGACCCAGTACTTC
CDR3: CASRTGVETQYF

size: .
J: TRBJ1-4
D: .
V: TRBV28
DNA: TGTGCCAGCAGTCTCCCCAGGGGTTGGGGACTGTTTTTT
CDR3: CASSLPRGWGLFF

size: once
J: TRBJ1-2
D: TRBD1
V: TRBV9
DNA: TGTGCCAGCAGCGTAGCTGCCCAGGGGGATCGCTACACCTTC
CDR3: CASSVAAQGDRYTF

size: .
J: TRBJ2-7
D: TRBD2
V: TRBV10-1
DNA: TGCGCCAGCGGCCCCGGGGGGAGTCTCTCCTACGAGCAGTACTTC
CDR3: CASGPGGSLSYEQYF

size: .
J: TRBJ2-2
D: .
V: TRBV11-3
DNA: TGTGCCAGCAGCTTTGGCGGGATAGGGGCCGGGGAGCTGTTTTTT
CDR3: CASSFGGIGAGELFF

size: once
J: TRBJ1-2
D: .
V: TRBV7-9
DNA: TGTGCCAGCGAAGAGGGGGGGAGGTACGGCTACACCTTC
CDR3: CASEEGGRYGYTF

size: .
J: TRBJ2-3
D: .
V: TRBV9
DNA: TGTGCCAGCAGGGAGGTCGGCACAGATACGCAGTATTTT
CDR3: CASREVGTDTQYF

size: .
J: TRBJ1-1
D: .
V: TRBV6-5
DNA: TGTGCCAGCGCCCTAGATTTGAACACTGAAGCTTTCTTT
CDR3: CASALDLNTEAFF

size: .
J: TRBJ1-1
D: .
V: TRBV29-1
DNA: TGCAGCGTTGAAGGAGCGAACACTGAAGCTTTCTTT
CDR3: CSVEGANTEAFF

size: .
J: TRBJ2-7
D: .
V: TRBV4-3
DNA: TGCGCCAGCAGCGAAAGTGAACAGGGTGGATCCTACGAGCAGTACTTC
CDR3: CASSESEQGGSYEQYF

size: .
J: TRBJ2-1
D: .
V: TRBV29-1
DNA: TGCAGCGTTGAAACCCCCCAGGCCAGAGAATACAATGAGCAGTTCTTC
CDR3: CSVETPQAREYNEQFF

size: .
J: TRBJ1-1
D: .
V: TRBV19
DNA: TGTGCCGAGAGGGCCGGGCTGAACACTGAAGCTTTCTTT
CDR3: CAERAGLNTEAFF

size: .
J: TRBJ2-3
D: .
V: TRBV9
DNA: TGTGCCAGCAGCGTAGAGACCGGGAAGTTCTCCACAGATACGCAGTATTTT
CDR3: CASSVETGKFSTDTQYF

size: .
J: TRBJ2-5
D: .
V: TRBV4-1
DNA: TGCGCCAGCAGCAATGAGAGACAAGAGACCCAGTACTTC
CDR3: CASSNERQETQYF

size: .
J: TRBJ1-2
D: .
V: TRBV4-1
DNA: TGCGCCAGCAGCCAAGTCCTCGGGTTAGGTGGCTACACCTTC
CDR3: CASSQVLGLGGYTF

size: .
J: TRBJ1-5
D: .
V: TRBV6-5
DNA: TGTGCCAGCATTAACTCCGTCGGGGGCAATCAGCCCCAGCATTTT
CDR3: CASINSVGGNQPQHF

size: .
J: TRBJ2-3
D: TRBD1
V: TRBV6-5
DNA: TGTGCCAGCAGCAAAGGGGGCATTCTCGCAGATACGCAGTATTTT
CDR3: CASSKGGILADTQYF

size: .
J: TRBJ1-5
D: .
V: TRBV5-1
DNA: TGCGCCAGCAGCCCAGTGGGGGGTAGCAATCAGCCCCAGCATTTT
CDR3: CASSPVGGSNQPQHF

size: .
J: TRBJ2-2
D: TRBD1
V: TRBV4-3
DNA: TGCGCCAGCAGCCCGGGGACAGGGGGGGCCGGGGAGCTGTTTTTT
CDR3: CASSPGTGGAGELFF

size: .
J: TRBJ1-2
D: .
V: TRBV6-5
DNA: TGTGCCAGCAGTTCCCCGGGACTTAACTATGGCTACACCTTC
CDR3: CASSSPGLNYGYTF

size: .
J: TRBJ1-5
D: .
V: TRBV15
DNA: TGTGCCACCAGCGGTCGGGGAAGCCAGCCCCAGCATTTT
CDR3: CATSGRGSQPQHF

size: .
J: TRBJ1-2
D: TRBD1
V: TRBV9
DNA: TGTGCCAGCAGCGTCGGGACAGGCCTTGCCCCTAACTATGGCTACACCTTC
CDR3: CASSVGTGLAPNYGYTF

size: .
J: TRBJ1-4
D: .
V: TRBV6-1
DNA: TGTGCCAGCAGTGAAGACGGGGGGACCGATGAAAAACTGTTTTTT
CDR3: CASSEDGGTDEKLFF

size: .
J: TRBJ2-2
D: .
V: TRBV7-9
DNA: TGTGCCAGCACCTCGGCCGGGGAGCTGTTTTTT
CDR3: CASTSAGELFF

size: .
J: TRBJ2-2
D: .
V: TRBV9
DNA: TGTGCCAGCACACCCTCCTCCCGGGGGAACGGCGGGGAGCTGTTTTTT
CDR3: CASTPSSRGNGGELFF

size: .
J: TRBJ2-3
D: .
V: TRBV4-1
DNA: TGCGCCAGCAGCCAAGATACACGGGCGGGTACGCAGTATTTT
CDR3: CASSQDTRAGTQYF

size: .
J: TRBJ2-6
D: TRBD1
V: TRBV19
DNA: TGTGCCAGTAGTGTGGGGTCAGGACAGGGGGCTCCTGGGGCCAACGTCCTGACTTTC
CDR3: CASSVGSGQGAPGANVLTF

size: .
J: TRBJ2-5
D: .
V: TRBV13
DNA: TGTGCCAGCAGCTTAATTGTCGGGGATACCCAAGAGACCCAGTACTTC
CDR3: CASSLIVGDTQETQYF

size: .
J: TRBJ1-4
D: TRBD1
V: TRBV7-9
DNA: TGTGCCAGCAGCTTAGGGGACAGGACACAGGAACTGTTTTTT
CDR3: CASSLGDRTQELFF

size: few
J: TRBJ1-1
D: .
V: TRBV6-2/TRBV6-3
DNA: TGTGCCAGCAGTTACGACGCGGGCCTGAACACTGAAGCTTTCTTT
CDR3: CASSYDAGLNTEAFF

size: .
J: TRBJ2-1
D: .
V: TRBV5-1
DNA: TGCGCCAGCAGCTCCGAGGGTGGCACCTACAATGAGCAGTTCTTC
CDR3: CASSSEGGTYNEQFF